These 30 T cell receptor beta chains were sequenced from one sample in a study of T cells in localized non-small cell lung cancer. Using immunoSEQ multiplex PCR, the repertoire was profiled, and TCRdb retains in-frame clones only, with some absent. The table includes approximately 88,000 clones, roughly 93% detected once. The sample here was PBMCs, taken before any cancer treatment. Receptor source: a woman aged 35 to 69 with stage II squamous cell lung carcinoma.

The chain is built from TRBV19 and TRBJ1-2; D is uncertain. V was shortened by 2 bases and J by 8 bases, with 12 bases between the two germline ends. This CDR3 comprises 13 residues. Germline loops: CDR1 LNHDA, CDR2 SQIVND (reference sequence). The CDR3 DNA follows: TGTGCCAGTAGTATACCGGCCGCCGGGGGCTACACCTTC. It encodes CASSIPAAGGYTF.

The rearrangement uses TRBV7-2 and TRBJ1-5; tentatively, D is TRBD1 (6 bases). V was clipped by 1 base and J by 6 bases, with 13 bases between them. The CDR3 spans 15 residues. The germline gives CDR1 SGHTA, CDR2 FQGNSA. The CDR3 sequence: CASSLGGQGAQPQHF. CDR3 sequence (DNA): TGTGCCAGCAGCTTAGGGGGACAAGGTGCTCAGCCCCAGCATTTT.

The chain carries TRBV19 and TRBJ1-5; no firm D call. Germline V lookup: CDR1 LNHDA, CDR2 SQIVND (reference sequence). The CDR3 is 13 residues long. The V end was cut by 1 base, the J end by 4 bases, with 5 bases between. The CDR3: CASSIGKNQPQHF. The CDR3 DNA reads as TGTGCCAGTAGTATAGGGAAGAATCAGCCCCAGCATTTT. Using reference TRBV19 and TRBJ1-5 for the parts outside the CDR3, the full variable domain is DGGITQSPKYLFRKEGQNVTLSCEQNLNHDAMYWYRQDPGQGLRLIYYSQIVNDFQKGDIAEGYSVSREKKESFPLTVTSAQKNPTAFYLCASSIGKNQPQHFGDGTRLSIL.

The V gene is TRBV2, the J gene TRBJ2-1, with 7 bases matching TRBD2. CDR1 SNHLY and CDR2 FYNNEI come from the germline V gene. The CDR3 is 16 residues long. J lost 5 bases, V lost 7 bases, and 14 bases had no gene match. The DNA for the CDR3 is TGTGCCAGCAAGCCCCCCGGTAGCGGGCGGGACAATGAGCAGTTCTTC. Protein: CASKPPGSGRDNEQFF.

The chain recombines TRBV29-1 with TRBJ1-2, with 12 nucleotides matching TRBD1. V trimming: 6 bases; J trimming: 13 bases; junction bases outside the gene matches: 12. Germline CDR1 and CDR2: SQVTM and ANQGSEA. The CDR3 covers 13 residues. This CDR3 is CSVDSGTGGIVTF. In DNA, the CDR3 is TGCAGCGTGGACTCCGGGACAGGGGGCATCGTCACCTTC.

Comment on this clone: The conserved phenylalanine or tryptophan normally closing the CDR3 is absent here, so this likely arose from a read error. The chain carries TRBV5-1 and TRBJ1-1, with D perhaps TRBD1 (6 bases). V gave up 0 bases and J gave up 5 bases, with 11 bases separating them. The CDR3 loop spans 14 amino acids. The germline gives CDR1 SGHRS, CDR2 YFSETQ. The CDR3 protein is CASSLAQGGTEAFL. The CDR3 DNA reads as TGCGCCAGCAGCTTGGCACAGGGAGGGACTGAAGCTTTCCTT.

The V call is TRBV5-1, the J call TRBJ1-1; D is unresolved. Germline CDR1 is SGHRS and CDR2 is YFSETQ. This CDR3 has 14 amino acids. Trimming removed 3 bases from V and 3 bases from J, with 12 bases in between. This CDR3 reads CASSSGLGDTEAFF. Written as DNA, the CDR3 is TGCGCCAGCAGCTCGGGCCTTGGGGACACTGAAGCTTTCTTT.

CDR3: CASSHRISGANVLTF. The DNA of the CDR3 is TGTGCCAGCAGCCACAGGATCTCTGGGGCCAACGTCCTGACTTTC. The rearrangement links TRBV5-6 to TRBJ2-6; maybe TRBD1 (5 bases). Germline CDR1 reads SGHDT; CDR2 reads YYEEEE. The V end lost 4 bases, the J end lost 0 bases, and 8 bases lay between the germline ends. This CDR3 comprises 15 residues.

This chain connects TRBV11-3 to TRBJ2-1, with a possible D match to TRBD2 (6 bases). CDR3 length: 16 amino acids. Deletions cut 0 bases from V and 10 bases from J, with 19 bases between. Germline V CDR1 and CDR2: SGHNT, YENEEA. The CDR3 coding sequence is TGTGCCAGCAGCTTAGAATCCTGGACTACCCGTGCCGAGCAGTTCTTC. Translation gives CASSLESWTTRAEQFF.

The chain couples TRBV6-4 to TRBJ1-2, with D hard to call. The CDR3 runs 12 residues. Per germline, CDR1 MRHNA and CDR2 SNTAGT. Between the trimmed V and J ends, which lost 7 bases and 3 bases, there was a span of 9 bases. The CDR3 DNA sequence: TGTGCCAGCACTCCAAGAGACTATGGCTACACCTTC. Its translation: CASTPRDYGYTF.

The genes are TRBV9 and TRBJ1-1; no firm D call. The CDR3 contains 16 residues. Germline CDR1 SGDLS, CDR2 YYNGEE. The ends were cut back, 0 bases at V and 3 bases at J, with 15 bases in the middle. CDR3 sequence reads: CASSVVHRAADTEAFF. DNA of the CDR3: TGTGCCAGCAGCGTAGTCCATAGGGCCGCGGACACTGAAGCTTTCTTT.

J is TRBJ1-5 and V is TRBV18; D unresolved. Between the trimmed V and J ends, which lost 4 bases and 1 base, there was a span of 8 bases. CDR3 length: 14 amino acids. In germline, CDR1 is KGHSH, CDR2 LQKENI. The CDR3 coding sequence is TGTGCCAGCTCACGGACGGGGAGCAATCAGCCCCAGCATTTT. Protein product: CASSRTGSNQPQHF.

V and J are TRBV6-1 and TRBJ1-4, with 7 bases aligning to TRBD1. This CDR3 region has 14 residues. Trimming removed 7 bases from V and 8 bases from J; junction bases left unmatched: 10. Germline-derived CDR1 and CDR2 are MNHNS and SASEGT. The CDR3 nucleotides read TGTGCCAGCAAGGTGGCAGGGGGAGGCGAAAAACTGTTTTTT. It encodes CASKVAGGGEKLFF.

The CDR3 loop reads CASSRRGQSTDTQYF. The CDR3 bases are TGTGCCAGTAGTCGGCGGGGACAGAGCACAGATACGCAGTATTTT. The J gene is TRBJ2-3, the V gene TRBV19, with a possible D match to TRBD1 (7 bases). CDR3 length: 15 amino acids. Per the germline V gene, CDR1 is LNHDA and CDR2 is SQIVND (reference sequence). V shed 5 bases and J shed 0 bases, with 12 bases lying between them.

The CDR3 DNA follows: TGTGCCTGGAGTGTGGGTTCCGGGGGGGCGAACACCGGGGAGCTGTTTTTT. Encoded protein: CAWSVGSGGANTGELFF. V gene TRBV30 combines with J gene TRBJ2-2; 8 nucleotides match TRBD2. V shed 0 bases and J 0 bases; nucleotides not matched to a gene: 6. The CDR3 consists of 17 residues. In germline, CDR1 is GTSNPN, CDR2 SVGIG (reference sequence).

The rearrangement links TRBV14 to TRBJ2-1; 8 nucleotides match TRBD2. Germline values: CDR1 SGHDN, CDR2 FVKESK. With V trimmed by 0 bases and J by 4 bases, 5 bases remained unmatched. This CDR3 is built from 16 residues. The CDR3 spells CASSQERIAGYNEQFF. CDR3 DNA: TGTGCCAGCAGCCAAGAAAGAATAGCGGGATACAATGAGCAGTTCTTC.

The chain links TRBV6-5 to TRBJ2-7; no reliable D call. Trimming removed 2 bases at V and 3 bases at J, with 5 bases between. This CDR3 comprises 12 residues. Germline CDR1 and CDR2: MNHEY and SVGAGI. The CDR3 region is CASSYKNYEQYF. CDR3 nucleotides: TGTGCCAGCAGTTACAAAAACTACGAGCAGTACTTC.

The chain has TRBV5-4 and TRBJ2-1, with D perhaps matching TRBD2 (5 bases). The CDR3 sequence is 17 residues long. The V end was cut by 4 bases, the J end by 0 bases, with 17 bases between. Germline CDR1 reads SGHNT; CDR2 reads YYREEE (reference sequence). CDR3 sequence reads: CASSQTRKDSSYNEQFF. The CDR3 nucleotides read TGTGCCAGCAGCCAAACTAGGAAAGATAGCTCCTACAATGAGCAGTTCTTC.

The chain combines TRBV28 with TRBJ2-3, with D unresolved. Trimming removed 9 bases from V and 3 bases from J, with 7 bases in between. The CDR3 has 11 amino acids. Per germline, CDR1 MDHEN and CDR2 SYDVKM. The CDR3 nucleotides are TGTGCCAGTAGGGAAACAGATACGCAGTATTTT. Protein: CASRETDTQYF.

V usage is TRBV4-1 and J usage is TRBJ1-6, with 9 positions matching TRBD1. Germline assignment: CDR1 MGHRA and CDR2 YSYEKL. The CDR3 runs to 15 residues. Trimming removed 7 bases from V and 7 bases from J; junction bases left unmatched: 8. CDR3 in DNA: TGCGCCAGCACCAGGACAGGGGAAGCCAATTCACCCCTCCACTTT. Its translation: CASTRTGEANSPLHF.

This clone was detected once. The CDR3 DNA sequence: TGTGCCTGGAGTCAAACGGGCGGATCTCAAGAGACCCAGTACTTC. Residues: CAWSQTGGSQETQYF. This chain connects TRBV30 to TRBJ2-5; D gene unclear. The V gene lost 2 bases and the J gene lost 2 bases, with 15 bases spanning the gap. CDR3 length: 15 residues. Looked up from germline, CDR1 is GTSNPN and CDR2 is SVGIG (reference sequence). The full variable domain, completed using reference TRBV30 and TRBJ2-5, is SQTIHQWPATLVQPVGSPLSLECTVEGTSNPNLYWYRQAAGRGLQLLFYSVGIGQISSEVPQNLSASRPQDRQFILSSKKLLLSDSGFYLCAWSQTGGSQETQYFGPGTRLLVL.

The chain has TRBV10-1 and TRBJ1-1, with D unclear. The CDR3 spans 13 residues. With 4 bases removed from V and 5 bases from J, the gap between germline ends came to 11 bases. Germline V CDR1 and CDR2: WNHNN, SYGVQD (reference sequence). The CDR3 nucleotides read TGCGCCAGCAGTGTCACTCCGGGGACTGAAGCTTTCTTT. It encodes CASSVTPGTEAFF.

In its sample, this clone was seen once. The V and J genes are TRBV1 and TRBJ2-6; whether TRBD1, the table's D call, matches the DNA was not checked. TRBV1 is termed a pseudogene. This CDR3 has 15 residues. CDR3: CTSSIAQSRANVLTF. The CDR3 DNA is TGCACCAGCAGCATTGCACAAAGTCGGGCCAACGTCCTGACTTTC.

This clone was recorded once. The chain recombines TRBV5-6 with TRBJ1-4, with TRBD1 matching over 9 bases. CDR1 SGHDT and CDR2 YYEEEE come from the germline V gene. The CDR3 is 15 residues long. Germline trimming cut 3 bases from V and 5 bases from J; bases unmatched to any gene: 5. The CDR3 bases are TGTGCCAGCAGCTGGGGGGACAGGGAAAATGAAAAACTGTTTTTT. It specifies CASSWGDRENEKLFF. Full variable domain (remainder filled in from reference TRBV5-6 and TRBJ1-4): DAGVTQSPTHLIKTRGQQVTLRCSPKSGHDTVSWYQQALGQGPQFIFQYYEEEERQRGNFPDRFSGHQFPNYSSELNVNALLLGDSALYLCASSWGDRENEKLFFGSGTQLSVL.

The chain carries TRBV10-1 and TRBJ1-2; a weak D match, TRBD1 (5 bases). The CDR3 runs 11 residues. V lost 8 bases, J lost 4 bases, and 8 bases lay in between. Germline V gene data show CDR1 as WNHNN and CDR2 as SYGVQD (reference sequence). CDR3 amino acids: CASSGGYGYTF. DNA of the CDR3: TGCGCCAGCTCTGGGGGCTATGGCTACACCTTC.

The chain has TRBV14 and TRBJ1-1; the D gene is possibly TRBD1 (5 bases). The ends were cut back, 3 bases at V and 8 bases at J, with 19 bases in the middle. The CDR3 is 15 amino acids. Looked up from germline, CDR1 is SGHDN and CDR2 is FVKESK. The CDR3 DNA follows: TGTGCCAGCAGCCATGGGGGTGTCACTCCAAACGAAGCTTTCTTT. Translating it yields CASSHGGVTPNEAFF.

In this sample, this clone turned up a few times. J is TRBJ1-5 and V is TRBV28; a weak D match, TRBD1 (6 bases). V was shortened by 3 bases and J by 0 bases, with 24 bases between the two germline ends. The germline gives CDR1 MDHEN, CDR2 SYDVKM. The CDR3 contains 20 residues. CDR3: CASSFRGLRTDLYSNQPQHF. Here the CDR3 DNA reads TGTGCCAGCAGTTTTAGGGGGTTACGGACGGACCTCTATAGCAATCAGCCCCAGCATTTT.

This rearrangement joins TRBV5-4 to TRBJ2-5; 10 bases agree with TRBD1. V lost 5 bases to trimming and J lost 5 bases; unmatched junction nucleotides: 6. The CDR3 is made up of 14 amino acids. Germline V gene sequence: CDR1 SGHNT, CDR2 YYREEE (reference sequence). The CDR3 DNA reads as TGTGCCAGCAGGGCGACAGGGGGCCGGGAGACCCAGTACTTC. Its protein product is CASRATGGRETQYF.

The rearrangement links TRBV5-4 to TRBJ2-7; D is uncertain. This CDR3 region has 13 residues. V lost 1 base, J lost 1 base, and 6 bases lay in between. In germline, CDR1 is SGHNT, CDR2 YYREEE (reference sequence). CDR3 in amino acids: CASSLLPSYEQYF. Here the CDR3 DNA reads TGTGCCAGCAGCTTGCTTCCTTCCTACGAGCAGTACTTC.

V usage is TRBV7-9 and J usage is TRBJ1-2, with TRBD1 as a possible D gene (5 bases). CDR1 and CDR2 (germline): SEHNR, FQNEAQ (reference sequence). V was pared by 1 base and J by 6 bases, with 6 bases between. The CDR3 is 12 residues long. The CDR3 protein is CASSLGGDGYTF. CDR3 sequence (DNA): TGTGCCAGCAGCTTAGGAGGGGATGGCTACACCTTC. Drawing the rest from reference TRBV7-9 and TRBJ1-2, the complete variable domain is DTGVSQNPRHKITKRGQNVTFRCDPISEHNRLYWYRQTLGQGPEFLTYFQNEAQLEKSRLLSDRFSAERPKGSFSTLEIQRTEQGDSAMYLCASSLGGDGYTFGSGTRLTVV.